The clone carrying this T cell receptor (beta chain) appeared a few times. The antigen remains unidentified. This entry belongs to a study of vaccination and CD4 T cells after COVID-19. This CDR3 is built from 13 residues. Germline V CDR1 and CDR2: KGHDR, SFDVKD. V lost 6 bases and J lost 0, with 7 bases in between. The treatment: approximately 11-day PBMC culture with coronavirus spike peptide pools or control peptides (ViraFEST assay). Sequenced with the Oncomine TCR Beta short-read assay was DNA taken from cultured CD4+ T cells. In TCRdb, the PCR reads were re-called with MiXCR into one record per CDR3 protein. This table holds about 18,000 distinct CDR3 sequences, approximately 78% found once.

The genes are TRBV24-1 and TRBJ1-1, with no clear D. The sequences come from CD4+ T cells from blood, cultured in vitro, collected after SARS-CoV-2 vaccination. The receptor was derived from a human donor who received a COVID-19 vaccine. The CDR3 DNA sequence: TGTGCCACCAGTTCAGGTCTGAACACTGAAGCTTTCTTT. It translates to CATSSGLNTEAFF.